This T cell receptor beta chain was retrieved from a study of T-cell reconstitution after alpha-beta-depleted transplantation in children. V shed 3 bases and J shed 4 bases, with 7 bases lying between them. Germline lookup yields CDR1 LGHNA and CDR2 YSLEER. There are 13 residues in the CDR3. Preparing the TCRbeta library involved the use of unique molecular identifiers. In TCRdb, the PCR reads were re-called with MiXCR into one record per CDR3 protein. The sample shows a few hundred thousand distinct CDR3 sequences, around 12% of them seen only once. The source material was PBMCs from the stem cell graft donor, sampled from the stem cell graft. The sequence came from a human donor who donated a stem cell graft to a child with combined immunodeficiency. This chain links TRBV4-3 with TRBJ2-1; D ambiguous. The CDR3 DNA reads TGCGCCAGCAGCCATACCATTTACAATGAGCAGTTCTTC. Translating it yields CASSHTIYNEQFF.